This T cell receptor beta chain was captured by sequencing in a study of CD8 T cells in ankylosing spondylitis. With regard to this clonotype: Antigen unknown.

TCRdb called the 5' RACE reads again in MiXCR, with one record for every CDR3 protein. Found here are about 750,000 distinct CDR3 sequences, around 20% of them singletons; the top ten hold under 20%. The CDR3 runs to 14 residues. CDR1 is MNHEY and CDR2 is SMNVEV in the germline V gene (reference sequence). After removal of 6 bases from V and 5 bases from J, the junction contained 6 bases not matched to a gene. General study results and limits: Researchers reportedly found disease-linked clones significantly enriched in matched ankylosing spondylitis synovial fluid. The disease-linked clones had a CD8+ phenotype and low blood frequencies. Typical of ankylosing spondylitis blood, it appeared, was a TCR beta motif of under 10 highly homologous variants.

The source is a male donor with ankylosing spondylitis. The sample consisted of blood, either unsorted or a sorted T cell fraction (not recorded which). The chain employs TRBV27 and TRBJ2-5; 10 nucleotides line up with TRBD2. DNA for the CDR3: TGTGCCAGCAGGCTAGCGGGGGCCCTGGAGACCCAGTACTTC. Its protein is CASRLAGALETQYF.